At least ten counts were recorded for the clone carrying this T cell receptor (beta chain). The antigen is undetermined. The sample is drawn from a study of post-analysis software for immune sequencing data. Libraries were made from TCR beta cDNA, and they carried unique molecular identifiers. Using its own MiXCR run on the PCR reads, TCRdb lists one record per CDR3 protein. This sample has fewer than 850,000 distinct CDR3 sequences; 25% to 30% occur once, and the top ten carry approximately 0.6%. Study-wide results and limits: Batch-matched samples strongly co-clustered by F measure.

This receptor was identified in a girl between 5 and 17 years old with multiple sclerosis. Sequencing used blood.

The CDR3 reads CASSFRPGQSTDTQYF. In DNA form, the CDR3 reads TGTGCCAGCAGCTTTAGACCGGGACAGAGCACAGATACGCAGTATTTT. The genes are TRBV7-2 and TRBJ2-3; the match to TRBD1 covers 7 bases. The CDR3 extends over 16 amino acids. Germline CDR1 reads SGHTA; CDR2 reads FQGNSA. With 3 bases clipped from V and 0 bases from J, the junction kept 6 bases outside the gene matches.